These 16 T cell receptor beta chains were all obtained from the same sample, sequenced in a study of blood T cell repertoires in COVID-19 (dated by TCRdb to 2020 to 2022). The library came from the immunoSEQ multiplex PCR assay. Sourced from immuneACCESS, this table was stored by TCRdb with only in-frame sequences that have V and J called. A share of the clones is absent; for the studies checked, an unresolved V gene accounts for under half, and the remainder has no known explanation. The sample includes approximately 170,000 clones, with about four fifths observed a single time. The ten biggest clones cover 6% to 8% of the sample. Sequenced sample: peripheral blood. Source of these receptors: a woman aged 70-85 years with COVID-19, enrolled during active disease.

This sequence joins TRBV15 and TRBJ2-7; a possible D gene is TRBD2 (6 bases). CDR1 and CDR2 (germline): LNHNV, YYDKDF (reference sequence). V dropped 1 base and J dropped 3 bases, with 13 bases sitting between them. The CDR3 is 15 residues long. Here the CDR3 reads CATSRGGAEGYEQYF. The CDR3 bases are TGTGCCACCAGCAGAGGAGGAGCGGAGGGCTACGAGCAGTACTTC.

V and J are TRBV9 and TRBJ2-3; 8 bases are a match to TRBD2. The V segment lost 4 bases and the J segment 4 bases; nucleotides outside the gene matches: 17. CDR1 is SGDLS, CDR2 YYNGEE, per germline. The CDR3 length is 18 residues. The CDR3 sequence is CASSLGAGGPRAPDTQYF. The CDR3 bases are TGTGCCAGCAGCCTCGGGGCGGGAGGCCCTCGGGCCCCAGATACGCAGTATTTT.

The chain's CDR3 is CASSLFGDSPYEQYF. The CDR3 DNA follows: TGTGCCAGCAGCTTATTTGGGGACAGCCCCTACGAGCAGTACTTC. The chain uses TRBV7-2 and TRBJ2-7; 7 nucleotides align to TRBD1. CDR1 is SGHTA, CDR2 FQGNSA, per germline. This CDR3 region has 15 residues. Trimming removed 2 bases from V and 2 bases from J; junction bases left unmatched: 6.

The genes are TRBV5-1 and TRBJ2-2; 13 bases line up with TRBD2. The length of the CDR3 is 18 residues. Looked up from germline, CDR1 is SGHRS and CDR2 is YFSETQ. J lost 1 base, V lost 2 bases, and 5 bases had no gene match. The CDR3 DNA sequence: TGCGCCAGCAGCTTCGGACTAGCGGGAGCGATGAACACCGGGGAGCTGTTTTTT. Translating it yields CASSFGLAGAMNTGELFF.

The chain joins TRBV5-1 to TRBJ1-1; TRBD1 might be the D (5 bases). Per germline, CDR1 SGHRS and CDR2 YFSETQ. Trimming pared 7 bases from V and 4 bases from J, leaving 14 bases between. The CDR3 has 13 residues. The CDR3, as DNA: TGCGCCAGCCGGGTCAGGGCCGGCACTGAAGCTTTCTTT. Translation: CASRVRAGTEAFF. Looking up the rest from reference TRBV5-1 and TRBJ1-1 gives the full variable domain: KAGVTQTPRYLIKTRGQQVTLSCSPISGHRSVSWYQQTPGQGLQFLFEYFSETQRNKGNFPGRFSGRQFSNSRSEMNVSTLELGDSALYLCASRVRAGTEAFFGQGTRLTVV.

This sequence joins TRBV7-2 and TRBJ2-5; TRBD1 aligns across 12 bases. Germline-derived CDR1 and CDR2 are SGHTA and FQGNSA. The length of the CDR3 is 16 residues. Trimming cost V 6 bases and J 2 bases; bases outside gene matches: 7. CDR3 sequence reads: CASRRDRGRGQETQYF. The CDR3, as DNA: TGTGCCAGCAGGAGGGACAGGGGGCGGGGGCAAGAGACCCAGTACTTC.

This rearrangement joins TRBV5-1 to TRBJ2-5; 8 nucleotides line up with TRBD2. Per germline, CDR1 SGHRS and CDR2 YFSETQ. The V gene end was trimmed by 2 bases and the J gene end by 5 bases; junction bases not matched to a gene: 8. CDR3 length: 15 residues. This CDR3 reads CASSFSGKVGETQYF. Here the CDR3 DNA reads TGCGCCAGCAGCTTTAGCGGGAAAGTGGGGGAGACCCAGTACTTC.

V usage is TRBV3-1 (or the pseudogene TRBV3-2) and J usage is TRBJ2-4; 9 bases line up with TRBD1. This CDR3 is 18 amino acids long. Germline lookup yields CDR1 LGHDT and CDR2 YNNKEL (reference sequence). With V trimmed by 5 bases and J by 0 bases, 11 bases remained unmatched. DNA of the CDR3: TGTGCCAGCAGCTTCCCGGGACAGGGCACACTAGCCAAAAACATTCAGTACTTC. This translates into CASSFPGQGTLAKNIQYF.

The V and J genes are TRBV7-9 and TRBJ2-1; D possibly corresponds to TRBD1 (6 bases). In germline, CDR1 is SEHNR, CDR2 FQNEAQ (reference sequence). The V end was cut by 5 bases, the J end by 8 bases, with 19 bases between. This CDR3 contains 15 residues. The CDR3 nucleotides read TGTGCCAGCAGCCCGGACAGTCTGACCCGCGATGAGCAGTTCTTC. This encodes CASSPDSLTRDEQFF.

The chain has TRBV18 and TRBJ2-5; D is possibly TRBD1 (5 bases). CDR1 KGHSH and CDR2 LQKENI come from the germline V gene. Trimming took 3 bases from V and 2 from J, leaving 16 bases between them. The CDR3 is made up of 16 amino acids. The CDR3 bases are TGTGCCAGCTCACCGACCTCAGGGTCCCATCAAGAGACCCAGTACTTC. Translated, it gives CASSPTSGSHQETQYF.

The chain links TRBV5-6 to TRBJ2-1; 9 nucleotides align to TRBD2. Trimming at V came to 4 bases and at J to 6 bases, leaving 17 bases not matched to a gene. The CDR3 spans 18 residues. Germline CDR1 and CDR2: SGHDT and YYEEEE. For the CDR3, the DNA is TGTGCCAGCAGCCCCGGATTGATGCGCGGGAGGGCCATCAATGAGCAGTTCTTC. It translates to CASSPGLMRGRAINEQFF.

The chain has TRBV4-3 and TRBJ2-6; TRBD2 matches 7 bases. The CDR3 has 17 amino acids. Germline values: CDR1 LGHNA, CDR2 YSLEER. J gave up 2 bases and V 0 bases, and 4 bases lay outside the gene matches. CDR3 sequence (DNA): TGCGCCAGCAGCCAAGACCTAGCGGTCCCTGGGGCCAACGTCCTGACTTTC. It encodes CASSQDLAVPGANVLTF.

The chain is built from TRBV7-2 and TRBJ2-2; D not resolved. Germline values: CDR1 SGHTA, CDR2 FQGNSA. V lost 2 bases and J 13 bases, leaving 14 bases between the germline ends. The CDR3 is 13 amino acids. CDR3 nucleotides: TGTGCCAGCAGCTTACGTACATCAGGATGGCTGTTTTTT. It encodes CASSLRTSGWLFF.

The chain combines TRBV18 with TRBJ1-2, with D maybe TRBD1 (6 bases). Trimming took off 4 bases at V and 6 bases at J, with 15 bases between the two ends. This CDR3 spans 14 amino acids. Germline values: CDR1 KGHSH, CDR2 LQKENI. For the CDR3, the DNA is TGTGCCAGCTCACTGGACAGTGTTTGGAATGGCTACACCTTC. Its protein product is CASSLDSVWNGYTF.

The rearrangement joins TRBV7-9 to TRBJ2-2; D may be TRBD2 (6 bases). Germline V CDR1 and CDR2: SEHNR, FQNEAQ (reference sequence). With 5 bases removed from V and 0 bases from J, the gap between germline ends came to 13 bases. This CDR3 has 16 residues. The CDR3 loop is CASSRGGTANTGELFF. The CDR3, as DNA: TGTGCCAGCAGCCGGGGCGGGACTGCGAACACCGGGGAGCTGTTTTTT.

The CDR3 loop is CASSSRTGFGRGYTF. The CDR3 DNA follows: TGTGCCAGCAGTTCACGTACAGGGTTTGGTCGCGGCTACACCTTC. The V call is TRBV28, the J call TRBJ1-2; D possibly corresponds to TRBD1 (6 bases). Trimming removed 4 bases from V and 8 bases from J, with 20 bases in between. This CDR3 is built from 15 residues. Germline V gives CDR1 MDHEN, CDR2 SYDVKM.